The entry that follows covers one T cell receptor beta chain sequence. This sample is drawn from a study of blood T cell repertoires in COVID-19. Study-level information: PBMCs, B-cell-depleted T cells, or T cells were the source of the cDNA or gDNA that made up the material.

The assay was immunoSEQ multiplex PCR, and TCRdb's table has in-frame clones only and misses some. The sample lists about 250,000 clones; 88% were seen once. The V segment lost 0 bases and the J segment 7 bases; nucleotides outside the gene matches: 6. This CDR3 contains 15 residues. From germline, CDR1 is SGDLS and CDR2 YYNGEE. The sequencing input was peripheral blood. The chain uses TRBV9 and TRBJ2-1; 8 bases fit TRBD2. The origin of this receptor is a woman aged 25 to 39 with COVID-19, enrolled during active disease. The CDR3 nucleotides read TGTGCCAGCAGCGTAGTTATTAGCGGGGTAAATGAGCAGTTCTTC. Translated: CASSVVISGVNEQFF.